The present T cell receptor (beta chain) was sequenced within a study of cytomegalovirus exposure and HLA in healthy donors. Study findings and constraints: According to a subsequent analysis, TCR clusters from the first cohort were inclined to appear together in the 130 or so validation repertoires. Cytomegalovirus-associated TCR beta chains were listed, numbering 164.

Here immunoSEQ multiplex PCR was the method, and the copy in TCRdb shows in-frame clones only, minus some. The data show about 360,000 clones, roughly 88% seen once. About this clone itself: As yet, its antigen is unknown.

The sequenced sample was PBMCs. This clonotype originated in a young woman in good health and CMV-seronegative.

The CDR3: CSVRDSAYEQYF. The CDR3 nucleotides are TGCAGCGTCCGGGACAGCGCCTACGAGCAGTACTTC. The chain uses TRBV29-1 and TRBJ2-7; the match to TRBD1 covers 7 bases. Germline values: CDR1 SQVTM, CDR2 ANQGSEA. The CDR3 is made up of 12 amino acids. V dropped 6 bases and J dropped 2; count of bases not matched to a gene: 4.